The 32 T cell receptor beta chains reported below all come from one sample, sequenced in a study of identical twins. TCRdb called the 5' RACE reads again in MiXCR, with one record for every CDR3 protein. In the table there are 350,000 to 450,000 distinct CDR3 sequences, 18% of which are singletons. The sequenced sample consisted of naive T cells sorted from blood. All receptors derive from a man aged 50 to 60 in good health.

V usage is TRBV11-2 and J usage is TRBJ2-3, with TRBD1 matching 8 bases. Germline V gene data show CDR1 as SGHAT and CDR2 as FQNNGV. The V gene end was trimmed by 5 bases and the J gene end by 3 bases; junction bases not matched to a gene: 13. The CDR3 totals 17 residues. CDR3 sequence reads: CASSPYRTGRRTDTQYF. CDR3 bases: TGTGCCAGCAGCCCGTACCGGACAGGGAGGCGTACAGATACGCAGTATTTT. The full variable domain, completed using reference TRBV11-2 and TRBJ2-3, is EAGVAQSPRYKIIEKRQSVAFWCNPISGHATLYWYQQILGQGPKLLIQFQNNGVVDDSQLPKDRFSAERLKGVDSTLKIQPAKLEDSAVYLCASSPYRTGRRTDTQYFGPGTRLTVL.

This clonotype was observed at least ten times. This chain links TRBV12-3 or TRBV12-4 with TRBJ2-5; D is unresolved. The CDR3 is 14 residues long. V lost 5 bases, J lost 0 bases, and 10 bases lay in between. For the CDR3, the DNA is TGTGCCAGCAGTCCCGGAGATTACCAAGAGACCCAGTACTTC. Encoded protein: CASSPGDYQETQYF.

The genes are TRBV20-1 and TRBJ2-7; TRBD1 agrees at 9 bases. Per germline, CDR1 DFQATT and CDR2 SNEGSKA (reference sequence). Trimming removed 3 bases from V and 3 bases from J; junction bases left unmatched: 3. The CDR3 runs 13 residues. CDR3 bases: TGCAGTGCTAGCGGGACAGGGAGCTACGAGCAGTACTTC. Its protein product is CSASGTGSYEQYF.

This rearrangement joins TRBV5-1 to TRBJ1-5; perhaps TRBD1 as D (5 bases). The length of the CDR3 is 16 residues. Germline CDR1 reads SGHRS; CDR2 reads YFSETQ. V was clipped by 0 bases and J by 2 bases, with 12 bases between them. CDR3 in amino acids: CASSLGDGLGNQPQHF. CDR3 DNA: TGCGCCAGCAGCTTGGGGGACGGGTTGGGCAATCAGCCCCAGCATTTT.

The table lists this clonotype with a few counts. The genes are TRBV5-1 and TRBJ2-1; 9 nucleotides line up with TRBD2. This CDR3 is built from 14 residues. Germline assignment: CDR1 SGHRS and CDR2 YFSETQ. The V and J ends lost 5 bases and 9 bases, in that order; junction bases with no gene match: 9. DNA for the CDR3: TGCGCCAGCAGGGTCCCTGCGGGAGGGCTTGAGCAGTTCTTC. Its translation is CASRVPAGGLEQFF. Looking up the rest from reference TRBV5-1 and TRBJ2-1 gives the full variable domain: KAGVTQTPRYLIKTRGQQVTLSCSPISGHRSVSWYQQTPGQGLQFLFEYFSETQRNKGNFPGRFSGRQFSNSRSEMNVSTLELGDSALYLCASRVPAGGLEQFFGPGTRLTVL.

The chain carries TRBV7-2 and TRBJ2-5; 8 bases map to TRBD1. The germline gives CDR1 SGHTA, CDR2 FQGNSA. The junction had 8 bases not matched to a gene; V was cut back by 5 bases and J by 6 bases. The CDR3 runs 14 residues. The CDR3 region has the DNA TGTGCCAGCAGCCGCAGGGGGCGTGGACAGACCCAGTACTTC. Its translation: CASSRRGRGQTQYF.

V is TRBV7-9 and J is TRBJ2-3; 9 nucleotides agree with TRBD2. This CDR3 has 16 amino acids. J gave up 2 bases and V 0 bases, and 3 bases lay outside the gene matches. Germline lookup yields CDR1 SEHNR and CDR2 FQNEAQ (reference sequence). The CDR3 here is CASSLAASGVTDTQYF. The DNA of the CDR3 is TGTGCCAGCAGCTTAGCCGCTAGCGGGGTCACAGATACGCAGTATTTT. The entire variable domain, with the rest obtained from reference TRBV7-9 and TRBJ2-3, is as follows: DTGVSQNPRHKITKRGQNVTFRCDPISEHNRLYWYRQTLGQGPEFLTYFQNEAQLEKSRLLSDRFSAERPKGSFSTLEIQRTEQGDSAMYLCASSLAASGVTDTQYFGPGTRLTVL.

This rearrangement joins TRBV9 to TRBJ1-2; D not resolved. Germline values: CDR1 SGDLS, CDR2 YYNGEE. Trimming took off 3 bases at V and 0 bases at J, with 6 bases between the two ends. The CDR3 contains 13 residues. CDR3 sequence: CASSATANYGYTF. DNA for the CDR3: TGTGCCAGCAGCGCAACAGCTAACTATGGCTACACCTTC.

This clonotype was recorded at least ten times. The CDR3 sequence is CASSLVLGSGETQYF. The CDR3 nucleotides are TGCGCCAGCAGCTTGGTATTGGGTTCGGGGGAGACCCAGTACTTC. This chain joins TRBV5-1 and TRBJ2-5; a possible D gene is TRBD2 (5 bases). Germline lookup yields CDR1 SGHRS and CDR2 YFSETQ. This CDR3 has 15 residues. V gave up 0 bases and J gave up 5 bases, with 14 bases separating them.

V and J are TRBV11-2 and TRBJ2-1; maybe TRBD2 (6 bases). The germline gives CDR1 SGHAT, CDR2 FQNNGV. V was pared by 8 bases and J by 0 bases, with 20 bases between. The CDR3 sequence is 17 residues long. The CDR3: CASRPQREVSSYNEQFF. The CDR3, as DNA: TGTGCCAGCCGGCCTCAAAGGGAGGTTAGCTCCTACAATGAGCAGTTCTTC.

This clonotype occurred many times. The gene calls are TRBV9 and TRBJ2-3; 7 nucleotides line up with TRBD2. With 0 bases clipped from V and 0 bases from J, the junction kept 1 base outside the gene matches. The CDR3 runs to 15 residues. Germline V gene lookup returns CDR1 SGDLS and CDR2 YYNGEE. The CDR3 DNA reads TGTGCCAGCAGCGTAGAAGCGGGGAGCACAGATACGCAGTATTTT. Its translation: CASSVEAGSTDTQYF.

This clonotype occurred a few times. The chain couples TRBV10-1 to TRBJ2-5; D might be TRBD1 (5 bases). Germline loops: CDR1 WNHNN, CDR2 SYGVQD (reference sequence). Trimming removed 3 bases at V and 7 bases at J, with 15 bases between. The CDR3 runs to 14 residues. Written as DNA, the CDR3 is TGCGCCAGCAGTGAAAGTGGCAGGGTCGGGACCCAGTACTTC. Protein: CASSESGRVGTQYF.

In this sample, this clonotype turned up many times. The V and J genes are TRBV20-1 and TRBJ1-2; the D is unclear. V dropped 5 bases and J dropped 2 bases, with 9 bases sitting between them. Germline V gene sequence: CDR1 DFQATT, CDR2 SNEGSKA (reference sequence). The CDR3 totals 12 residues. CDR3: CSAWVVNYGYTF. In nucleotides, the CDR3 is TGCAGTGCTTGGGTGGTGAACTATGGCTACACCTTC.

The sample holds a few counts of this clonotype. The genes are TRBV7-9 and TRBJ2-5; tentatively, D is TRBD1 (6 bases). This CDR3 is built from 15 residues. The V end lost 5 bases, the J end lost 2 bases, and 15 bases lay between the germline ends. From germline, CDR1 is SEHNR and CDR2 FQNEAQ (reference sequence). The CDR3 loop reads CASSIWTAAQETQYF. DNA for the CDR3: TGTGCCAGCAGCATCTGGACAGCAGCACAAGAGACCCAGTACTTC.

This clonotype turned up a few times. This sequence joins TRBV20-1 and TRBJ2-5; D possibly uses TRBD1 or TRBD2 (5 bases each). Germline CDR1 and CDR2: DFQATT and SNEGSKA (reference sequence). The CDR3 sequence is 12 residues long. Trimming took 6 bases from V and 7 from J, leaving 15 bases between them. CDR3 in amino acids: CSATGTAWTQYF. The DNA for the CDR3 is TGCAGTGCCACCGGGACGGCGTGGACCCAGTACTTC.

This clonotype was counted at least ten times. CDR3 nucleotide sequence: TGCAGCGTGATGGGGACAGGGAGGGACGAGCAGTACTTC. Translation gives CSVMGTGRDEQYF. The chain combines TRBV29-1 with TRBJ2-7; 9 nucleotides align to TRBD1. The CDR3 extends over 13 amino acids. With 6 bases clipped from V and 5 bases from J, the junction kept 8 bases outside the gene matches. The germline gives CDR1 SQVTM, CDR2 ANQGSEA.

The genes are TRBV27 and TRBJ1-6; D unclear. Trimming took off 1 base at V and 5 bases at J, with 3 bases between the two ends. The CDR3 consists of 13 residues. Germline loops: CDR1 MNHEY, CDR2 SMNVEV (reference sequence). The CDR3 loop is CASSLYDNSPLHF. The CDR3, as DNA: TGTGCCAGCAGTTTATACGATAATTCACCCCTCCACTTT.

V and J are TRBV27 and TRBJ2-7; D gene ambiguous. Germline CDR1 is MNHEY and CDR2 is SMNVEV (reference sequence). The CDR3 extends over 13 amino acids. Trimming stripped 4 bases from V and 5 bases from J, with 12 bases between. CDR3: CASSYRPTHEQYF. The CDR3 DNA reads TGTGCCAGCAGTTACCGCCCAACCCACGAGCAGTACTTC.

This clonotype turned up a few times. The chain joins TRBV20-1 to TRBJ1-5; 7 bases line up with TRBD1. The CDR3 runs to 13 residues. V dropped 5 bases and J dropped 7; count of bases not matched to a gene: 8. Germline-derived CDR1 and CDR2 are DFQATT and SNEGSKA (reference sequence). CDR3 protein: CSAAPRGGQPQHF. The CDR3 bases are TGCAGTGCTGCGCCCAGGGGGGGCCAGCCCCAGCATTTT.

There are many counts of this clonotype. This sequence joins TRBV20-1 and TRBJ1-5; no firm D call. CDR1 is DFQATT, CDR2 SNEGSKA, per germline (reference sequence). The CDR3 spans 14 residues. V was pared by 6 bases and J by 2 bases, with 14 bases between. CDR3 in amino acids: CSANDGRGNQPQHF. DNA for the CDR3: TGCAGTGCGAACGACGGGAGGGGCAATCAGCCCCAGCATTTT.

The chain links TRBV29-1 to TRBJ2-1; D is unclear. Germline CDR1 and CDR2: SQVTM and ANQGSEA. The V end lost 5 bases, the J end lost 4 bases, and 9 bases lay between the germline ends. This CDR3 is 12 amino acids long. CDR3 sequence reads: CSVQETYNEQFF. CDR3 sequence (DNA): TGCAGCGTTCAGGAGACTTACAATGAGCAGTTCTTC.

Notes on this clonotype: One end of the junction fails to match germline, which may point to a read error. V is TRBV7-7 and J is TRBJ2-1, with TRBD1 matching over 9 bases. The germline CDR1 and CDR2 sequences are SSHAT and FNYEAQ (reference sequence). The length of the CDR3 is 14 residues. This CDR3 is CASSFGTGTDEQFF. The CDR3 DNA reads TGTGCTAGCAGCTTTGGGACAGGGACCGATGAGCAGTTCTTC.

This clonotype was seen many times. The CDR3: CASSRGQGNQPQHF. In DNA, the CDR3 is TGTGCCAGCAGCCGGGGACAGGGGAATCAGCCCCAGCATTTT. The chain uses TRBV12-3 or TRBV12-4 and TRBJ1-5; 10 nucleotides align to TRBD1. V was pared by 6 bases and J by 4 bases, with 3 bases of the junction left unmatched. This CDR3 is 14 amino acids long.

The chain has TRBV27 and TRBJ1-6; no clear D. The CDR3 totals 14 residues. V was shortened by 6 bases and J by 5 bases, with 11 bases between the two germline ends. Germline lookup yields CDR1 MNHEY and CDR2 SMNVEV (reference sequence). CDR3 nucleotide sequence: TGTGCCAGCAGACGGCCTAGCGATAATTCACCCCTCCACTTT. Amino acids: CASRRPSDNSPLHF.

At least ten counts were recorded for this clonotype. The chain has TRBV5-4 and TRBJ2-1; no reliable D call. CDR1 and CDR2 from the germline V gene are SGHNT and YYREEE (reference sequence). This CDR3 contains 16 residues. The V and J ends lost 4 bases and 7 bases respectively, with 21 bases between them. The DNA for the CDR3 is TGTGCCAGCAGCCCCGAACTTCTAGTAAGGAATAATGAGCAGTTCTTC. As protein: CASSPELLVRNNEQFF.

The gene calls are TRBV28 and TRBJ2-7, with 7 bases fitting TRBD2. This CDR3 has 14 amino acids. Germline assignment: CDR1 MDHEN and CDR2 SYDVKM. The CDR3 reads CASVGEGPTYEQYF. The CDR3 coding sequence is TGTGCTTCCGTAGGGGAGGGCCCCACCTACGAGCAGTACTTC.

For the CDR3, the DNA is TGTGCCAGCAGTTATCCCGGACCTTACGAGCAGTACTTC. This encodes CASSYPGPYEQYF. The rearrangement links TRBV6-2 or TRBV6-3 to TRBJ2-7; no firm D call. Germline CDR1 reads MNHEY; CDR2 reads SVGEGT. V dropped 3 bases and J dropped 4 bases, with 10 bases sitting between them. The CDR3 length is 13 residues.

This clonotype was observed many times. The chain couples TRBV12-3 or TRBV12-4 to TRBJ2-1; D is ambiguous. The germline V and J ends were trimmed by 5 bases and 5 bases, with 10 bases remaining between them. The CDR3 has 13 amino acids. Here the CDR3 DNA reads TGTGCCAGCAGTCGGACCACCGACAATGAGCAGTTCTTC. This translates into CASSRTTDNEQFF.

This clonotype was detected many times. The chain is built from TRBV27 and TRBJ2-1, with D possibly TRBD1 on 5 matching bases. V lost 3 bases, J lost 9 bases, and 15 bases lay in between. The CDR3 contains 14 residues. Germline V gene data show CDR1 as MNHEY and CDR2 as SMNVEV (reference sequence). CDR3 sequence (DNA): TGTGCCAGCAGTTTGTCAGGGCCGATTACTGAGCAGTTCTTC. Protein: CASSLSGPITEQFF.

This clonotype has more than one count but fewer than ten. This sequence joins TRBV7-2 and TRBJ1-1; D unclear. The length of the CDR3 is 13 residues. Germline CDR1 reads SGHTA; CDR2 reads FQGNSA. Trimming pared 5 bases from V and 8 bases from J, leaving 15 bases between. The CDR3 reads CASSTTPGQEAFF. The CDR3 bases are TGTGCCAGCAGCACCACCCCCGGGCAGGAAGCTTTCTTT.

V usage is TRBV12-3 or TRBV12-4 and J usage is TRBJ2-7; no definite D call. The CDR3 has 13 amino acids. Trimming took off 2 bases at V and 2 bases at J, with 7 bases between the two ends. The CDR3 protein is CASSLQAPYEQYF. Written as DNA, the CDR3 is TGTGCCAGCAGTTTACAGGCGCCCTACGAGCAGTACTTC.

CDR3 bases: TGTGCCAGCTCACTGACGAGCACAGATACGCAGTATTTT. The encoded protein is CASSLTSTDTQYF. The chain uses TRBV18 and TRBJ2-3; unclear D gene. Between the trimmed V and J ends, which lost 4 bases and 0 bases, there was a span of 5 bases. Germline CDR1 is KGHSH and CDR2 is LQKENI. This CDR3 is built from 13 residues.